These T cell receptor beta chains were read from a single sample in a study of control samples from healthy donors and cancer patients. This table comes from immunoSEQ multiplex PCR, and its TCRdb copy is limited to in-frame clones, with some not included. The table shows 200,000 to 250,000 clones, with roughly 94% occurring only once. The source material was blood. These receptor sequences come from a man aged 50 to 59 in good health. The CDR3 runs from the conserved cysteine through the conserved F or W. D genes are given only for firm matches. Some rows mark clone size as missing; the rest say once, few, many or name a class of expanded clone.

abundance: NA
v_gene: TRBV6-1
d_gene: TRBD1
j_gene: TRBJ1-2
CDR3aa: CASSESRGLGYTF
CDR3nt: TGTGCCAGCAGTGAGAGCAGGGGGCTTGGCTACACCTTC

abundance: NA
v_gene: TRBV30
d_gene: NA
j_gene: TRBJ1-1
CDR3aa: CAWSARRADEAFF
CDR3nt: TGTGCCTGGAGTGCGAGGCGTGCGGATGAAGCTTTCTTT

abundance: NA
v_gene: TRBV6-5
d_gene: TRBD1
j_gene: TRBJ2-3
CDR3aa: CASRNRGTSTDTQYF
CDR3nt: TGTGCCAGCAGGAACAGGGGGACTAGCACAGATACGCAGTATTTT

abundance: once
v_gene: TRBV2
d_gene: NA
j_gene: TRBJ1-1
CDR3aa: CASRTRDRGGTEAFF
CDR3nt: TGTGCCAGCAGAACACGGGACCGAGGGGGGACTGAAGCTTTCTTT

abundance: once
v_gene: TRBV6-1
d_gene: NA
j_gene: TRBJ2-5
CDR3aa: CASSDPSETQYF
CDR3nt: TGTGCCAGCAGTGATCCCTCCGAGACCCAGTACTTC

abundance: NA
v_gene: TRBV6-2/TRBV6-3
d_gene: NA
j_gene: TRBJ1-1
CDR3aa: CASSRPGYTEAFF
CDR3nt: TGTGCCAGCAGTCGGCCGGGGTACACTGAAGCTTTCTTT

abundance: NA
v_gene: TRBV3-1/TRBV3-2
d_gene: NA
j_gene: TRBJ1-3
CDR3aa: CASSQDASFSGNTIYF
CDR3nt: TGTGCCAGCAGCCAAGACGCTTCTTTCTCTGGAAACACCATATATTTT

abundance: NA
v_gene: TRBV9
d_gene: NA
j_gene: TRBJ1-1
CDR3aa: CASSVDPARRTEAFF
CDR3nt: TGTGCCAGCAGCGTAGACCCCGCCCGGAGGACTGAAGCTTTCTTT

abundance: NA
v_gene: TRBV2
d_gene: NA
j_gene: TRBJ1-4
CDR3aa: CASSQITSREKLFF
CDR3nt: TGTGCCAGCAGTCAAATAACTAGCCGAGAAAAACTGTTTTTT

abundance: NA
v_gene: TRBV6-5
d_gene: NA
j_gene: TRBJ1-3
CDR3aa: CASSDSGARGNTIYF
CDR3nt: TGTGCCAGCAGTGACTCTGGGGCGCGAGGAAACACCATATATTTT

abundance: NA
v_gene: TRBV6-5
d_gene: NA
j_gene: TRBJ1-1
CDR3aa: CASTIPGGTQAFF
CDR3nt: TGTGCCAGCACCATCCCCGGGGGGACGCAAGCTTTCTTT

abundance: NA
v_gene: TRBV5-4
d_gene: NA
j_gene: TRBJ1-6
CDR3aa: CASSFGGQGPYNSPLHF
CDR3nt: TGTGCCAGCAGCTTCGGGGGTCAAGGGCCCTATAATTCACCCCTCCACTTT

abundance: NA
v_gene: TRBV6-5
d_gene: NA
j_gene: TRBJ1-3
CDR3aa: CASTPSGRNTIYF
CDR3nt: TGTGCCAGCACCCCTTCCGGTAGAAACACCATATATTTT

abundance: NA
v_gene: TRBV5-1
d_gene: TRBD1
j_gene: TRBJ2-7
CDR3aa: CASSQGQGRHYEQYF
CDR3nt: TGCGCCAGCAGCCAGGGACAGGGGAGGCACTACGAGCAGTACTTC

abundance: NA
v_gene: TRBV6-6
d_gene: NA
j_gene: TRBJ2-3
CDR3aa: CASSYGANTDTQYF
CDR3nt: TGTGCCAGCAGTTACGGGGCGAACACAGATACGCAGTATTTT

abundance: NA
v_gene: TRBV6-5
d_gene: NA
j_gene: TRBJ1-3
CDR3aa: CASGQMGGGNTIYF
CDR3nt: TGTGCCAGCGGCCAGATGGGGGGAGGAAACACCATATATTTT

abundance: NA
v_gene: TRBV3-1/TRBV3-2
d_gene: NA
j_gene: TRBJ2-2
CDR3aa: CASSQVWRDGELFF
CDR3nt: TGTGCCAGCAGCCAAGTTTGGAGAGACGGGGAGCTGTTTTTT

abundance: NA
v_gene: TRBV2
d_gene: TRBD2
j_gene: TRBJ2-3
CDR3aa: CASSEEASGRGTQYF
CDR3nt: TGTGCCAGCAGTGAAGAGGCTAGCGGGAGGGGTACGCAGTATTTT

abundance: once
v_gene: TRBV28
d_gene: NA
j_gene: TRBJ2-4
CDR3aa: CASSLWDTVAKNIQYF
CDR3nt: TGTGCCAGCAGTTTATGGGACACAGTAGCCAAAAACATTCAGTACTTC

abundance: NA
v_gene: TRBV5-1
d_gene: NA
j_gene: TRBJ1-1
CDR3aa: CASSSDPGKDTEAFF
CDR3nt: TGCGCCAGCAGCTCGGATCCAGGGAAGGACACTGAAGCTTTCTTT

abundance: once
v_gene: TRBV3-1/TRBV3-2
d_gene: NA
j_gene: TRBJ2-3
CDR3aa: CASSQERGGVNTDTQYF
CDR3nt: TGTGCCAGCAGCCAAGAGCGAGGCGGGGTTAACACAGATACGCAGTATTTT

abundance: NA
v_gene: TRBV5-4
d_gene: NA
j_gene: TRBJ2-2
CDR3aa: CASMPGQPNTGELFF
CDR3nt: TGTGCCAGCATGCCCGGACAGCCGAACACCGGGGAGCTGTTTTTT

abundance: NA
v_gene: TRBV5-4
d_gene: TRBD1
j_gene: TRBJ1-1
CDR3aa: CASSTQGQPNTEAFF
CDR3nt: TGTGCCAGCAGCACCCAGGGACAGCCGAACACTGAAGCTTTCTTT

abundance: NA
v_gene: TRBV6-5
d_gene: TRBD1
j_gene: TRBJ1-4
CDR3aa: CASSSSDRGRGKLFF
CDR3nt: TGTGCCAGCAGTTCCTCGGACAGGGGGCGTGGAAAACTGTTTTTT

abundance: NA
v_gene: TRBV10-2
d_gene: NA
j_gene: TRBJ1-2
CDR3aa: CASSETDDYGYTF
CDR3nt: TGCGCCAGCAGCGAGACAGATGACTATGGCTACACCTTC

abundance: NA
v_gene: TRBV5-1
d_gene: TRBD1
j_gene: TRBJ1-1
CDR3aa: CASSLQGRDTEAFF
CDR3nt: TGCGCCAGCAGCTTACAGGGGAGGGACACTGAAGCTTTCTTT

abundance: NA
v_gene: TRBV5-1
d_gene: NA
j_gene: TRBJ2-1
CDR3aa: CASKALPLGDAEQFF
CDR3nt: TGCGCCAGCAAGGCCCTGCCCTTGGGGGACGCGGAGCAGTTCTTC

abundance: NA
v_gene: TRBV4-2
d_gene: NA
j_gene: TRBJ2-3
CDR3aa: CASSRQGGAADTQYF
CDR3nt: TGTGCCAGCAGCCGCCAGGGGGGGGCAGCAGATACGCAGTATTTT

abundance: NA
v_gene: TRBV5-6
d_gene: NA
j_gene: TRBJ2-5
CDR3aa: CASSLVAVEETQYF
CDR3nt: TGTGCCAGCAGCTTGGTGGCAGTCGAGGAGACCCAGTACTTC

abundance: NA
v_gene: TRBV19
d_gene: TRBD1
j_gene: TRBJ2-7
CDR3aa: CASSMDRGSGVIHGQYF
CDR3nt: TGTGCCAGTAGTATGGACAGGGGCTCGGGAGTGATTCATGGGCAGTACTTC

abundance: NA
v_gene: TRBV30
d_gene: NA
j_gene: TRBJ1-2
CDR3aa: CAWSESYGYTF
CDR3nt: TGTGCCTGGAGTGAGTCCTATGGCTACACCTTC

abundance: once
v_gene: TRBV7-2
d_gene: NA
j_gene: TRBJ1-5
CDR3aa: CASSLGGASDQPQHF
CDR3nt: TGTGCCAGCAGCCTGGGGGGGGCGAGTGATCAGCCCCAGCATTTT

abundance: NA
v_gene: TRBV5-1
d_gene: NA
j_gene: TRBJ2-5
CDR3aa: CASSLAGAETQYF
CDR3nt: TGCGCCAGCAGCTTGGCCGGGGCTGAGACCCAGTACTTC

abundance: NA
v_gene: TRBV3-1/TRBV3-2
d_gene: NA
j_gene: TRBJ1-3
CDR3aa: CASSPAGTLISGNTIYF
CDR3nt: TGTGCCAGCAGCCCGGCCGGGACACTCATCTCTGGAAACACCATATATTTT

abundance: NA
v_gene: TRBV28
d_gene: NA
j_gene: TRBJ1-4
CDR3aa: CASSSPGTNEKLFF
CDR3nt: TGTGCCAGCAGTTCCCCCGGGACTAATGAAAAACTGTTTTTT

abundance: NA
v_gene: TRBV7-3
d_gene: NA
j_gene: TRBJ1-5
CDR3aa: CASSLRRGNQPQHF
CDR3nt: TGTGCCAGCAGCTTAAGGCGCGGTAATCAGCCCCAGCATTTT

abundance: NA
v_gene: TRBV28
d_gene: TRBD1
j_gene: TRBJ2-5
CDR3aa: CASSPGTGVGETQYF
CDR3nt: TGTGCCAGCAGCCCCGGGACAGGGGTGGGAGAGACCCAGTACTTC

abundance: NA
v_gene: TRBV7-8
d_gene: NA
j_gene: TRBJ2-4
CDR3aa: CASSLTGSNIQYF
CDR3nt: TGTGCCAGCAGCTTAACAGGGTCAAACATTCAGTACTTC

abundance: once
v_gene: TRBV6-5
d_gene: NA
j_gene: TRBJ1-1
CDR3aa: CASSPGGSGKTEAFF
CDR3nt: TGTGCCAGCAGTCCTGGGGGCTCCGGGAAGACTGAAGCTTTCTTT

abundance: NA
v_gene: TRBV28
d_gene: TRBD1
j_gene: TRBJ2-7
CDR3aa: CASSLGQAELFLEQYF
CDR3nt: TGTGCCAGCAGTTTAGGACAGGCGGAATTGTTCCTCGAGCAGTACTTC

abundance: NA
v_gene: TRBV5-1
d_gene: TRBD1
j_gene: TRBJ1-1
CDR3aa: CASSLRTGEGEAFF
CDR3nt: TGCGCCAGCAGCCTTAGGACAGGGGAAGGTGAAGCTTTCTTT

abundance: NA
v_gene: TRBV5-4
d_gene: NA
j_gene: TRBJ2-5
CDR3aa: CASSSREPHQETQYF
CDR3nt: TGTGCCAGCAGCTCCAGGGAACCCCACCAAGAGACCCAGTACTTC

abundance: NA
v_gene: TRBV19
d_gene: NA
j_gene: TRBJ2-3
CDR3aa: CASRGFTDTQYF
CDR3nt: TGTGCCAGTAGGGGATTCACAGATACGCAGTATTTT

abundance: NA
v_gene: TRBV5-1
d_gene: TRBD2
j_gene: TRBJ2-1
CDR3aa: CASSLTGGAKNEQFF
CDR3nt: TGCGCCAGCAGCTTGACCGGGGGGGCGAAAAATGAGCAGTTCTTC

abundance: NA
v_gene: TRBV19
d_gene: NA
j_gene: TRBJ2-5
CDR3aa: CASSRRREETQYF
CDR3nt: TGTGCCAGTAGTAGACGAAGGGAAGAGACCCAGTACTTC

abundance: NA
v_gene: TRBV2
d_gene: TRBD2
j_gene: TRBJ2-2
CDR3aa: CASSWDSGGGTGELFF
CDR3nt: TGTGCCAGCAGCTGGGACTCCGGGGGGGGCACCGGGGAGCTGTTTTTT

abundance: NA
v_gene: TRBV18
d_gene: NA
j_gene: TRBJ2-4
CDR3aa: CASSPPGKGAIQYF
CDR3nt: TGTGCCAGCTCACCACCCGGAAAAGGGGCCATTCAGTACTTC

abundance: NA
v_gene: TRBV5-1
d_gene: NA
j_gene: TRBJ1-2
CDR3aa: CASSITQGTLDYGYTF
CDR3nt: TGCGCCAGCAGCATCACCCAGGGGACGTTGGACTATGGCTACACCTTC

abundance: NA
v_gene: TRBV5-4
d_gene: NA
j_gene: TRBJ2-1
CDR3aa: CASSSSAGPSYREQFF
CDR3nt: TGTGCCAGCAGCTCCTCGGCGGGCCCGAGCTACAGGGAGCAGTTCTTC

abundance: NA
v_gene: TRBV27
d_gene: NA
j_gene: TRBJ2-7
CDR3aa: CASSLERGSYEQYF
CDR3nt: TGTGCCAGCAGTTTGGAGAGGGGCTCCTACGAGCAGTACTTC

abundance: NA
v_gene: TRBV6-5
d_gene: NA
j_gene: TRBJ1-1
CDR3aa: CASSPQRGGNTEAFF
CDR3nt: TGTGCCAGCAGTCCGCAGAGGGGGGGGAACACTGAAGCTTTCTTT

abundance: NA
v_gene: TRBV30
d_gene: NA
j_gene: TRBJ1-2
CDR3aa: CAWSPPYRADMYGYTF
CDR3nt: TGTGCCTGGAGTCCTCCCTACCGGGCAGACATGTATGGCTACACCTTC

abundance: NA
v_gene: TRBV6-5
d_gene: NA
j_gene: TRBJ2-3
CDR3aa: CASRTVGTGDTQYF
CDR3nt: TGTGCCAGCAGAACGGTGGGGACCGGAGATACGCAGTATTTT